The 17 T cell receptor beta chains below come from one sample, sequenced in a study of CD8 T cells in ankylosing spondylitis. Notes on the study in general: A motif in TCR beta, a set of eight highly homologous variants, appeared characteristic of ankylosing spondylitis blood.

The antigens for these receptors are not known. TCRdb fed the 5' RACE reads into MiXCR, producing one record per CDR3 protein. The sample has about 330,000 distinct CDR3 sequences, 6.5% to 10% seen once; the top ten hold approximately 15%. The material sequenced was blood, either unsorted or a sorted T cell fraction (not recorded which). The origin of the receptors is a male donor with ankylosing spondylitis.

The rearrangement links TRBV27 to TRBJ2-1, with 10 bases matching TRBD2. The CDR3 has 17 amino acids. CDR1 and CDR2 (germline): MNHEY, SMNVEV (reference sequence). Trimming cost V 5 bases and J 5 bases; bases outside gene matches: 12. CDR3 in amino acids: CASSPRWASGSNNEQFF. The CDR3 DNA sequence: TGTGCCAGCAGTCCCCGGTGGGCTAGCGGGAGTAACAATGAGCAGTTCTTC.

In this sample, this clonotype turned up many times. The CDR3 bases are TGTGCCAGCAGCTCACAGGGGATCTCTGGAAACACCATATATTTT. Protein product: CASSSQGISGNTIYF. The gene calls are TRBV7-2 and TRBJ1-3; 7 bases map to TRBD1. This CDR3 comprises 15 residues. The V gene end was trimmed by 4 bases and the J gene end by 0 bases; junction bases not matched to a gene: 3. Germline V lookup: CDR1 SGHTA, CDR2 FQGNSA.

In this sample, this clonotype turned up a few times. The CDR3 region is CASSYRDGTQYF. In nucleotides, the CDR3 is TGTGCCAGCAGTTACCGGGACGGCACGCAGTATTTT. This chain uses TRBV6-5 with TRBJ2-3; the D gene could be TRBD1 or TRBD2 (5 bases each). Germline loops: CDR1 MNHEY, CDR2 SVGAGI. The CDR3 has 12 amino acids. V gave up 2 bases and J gave up 9 bases, with 9 bases separating them.

This chain connects TRBV5-1 to TRBJ2-2; D is possibly TRBD2 (5 bases). V lost 5 bases, J lost 1 base, and 9 bases lay in between. The CDR3 has 14 amino acids. Germline V gene lookup returns CDR1 SGHRS and CDR2 YFSETQ. The CDR3 nucleotides read TGCGCCAGCAGTTGGACTCAGAACACCGGGGAGCTGTTTTTT. Translation: CASSWTQNTGELFF.

At least ten counts were recorded for this clonotype. The rearrangement links TRBV5-1 to TRBJ1-5; weak D call: TRBD1 (6 bases). Germline assignment: CDR1 SGHRS and CDR2 YFSETQ. The CDR3 is 14 amino acids. V was cut by 1 base and J by 6 bases, with 11 bases left in between. Here the CDR3 DNA reads TGCGCCAGCAGCTTGTCGGGGGGCGGTCAGCCCCAGCATTTT. Translating gives CASSLSGGGQPQHF.

The chain couples TRBV24-1 to TRBJ2-1; 16 bases fit TRBD2. Trimming removed 3 bases from V and 4 bases from J; junction bases left unmatched: 8. CDR3 size: 19 residues. CDR1 and CDR2 (germline): KGHDR, SFDVKD. The CDR3 loop is CATSDAPGLAGGPYNEQFF. The CDR3 DNA is TGTGCCACCAGTGATGCCCCGGGACTAGCGGGAGGGCCGTACAATGAGCAGTTCTTC.

This clonotype was seen more than once but under ten times. The rearrangement links TRBV7-8 to TRBJ2-1; 9 nucleotides line up with TRBD2. CDR1 and CDR2 (germline): SGHVS, FQNEAQ. V shed 6 bases and J 8 bases; nucleotides not matched to a gene: 8. The CDR3 totals 14 residues. CDR3 sequence (DNA): TGTGCCAGCAGATTCCGGGAGCGGGAGGATGAGCAGTTCTTC. It translates to CASRFREREDEQFF.

In this sample, this clonotype turned up a few times. This sequence joins TRBV18 and TRBJ1-5, with D uncertain. The V and J ends lost 3 bases and 4 bases respectively, with 10 bases between them. This CDR3 region has 14 residues. From germline, CDR1 is KGHSH and CDR2 LQKENI. CDR3 region: CASSPGSFNQPQHF. CDR3 nucleotides: TGTGCCAGCTCACCGGGTAGCTTTAATCAGCCCCAGCATTTT.

A few counts support this clonotype. The chain joins TRBV30 to TRBJ2-1, with 7 nucleotides matching TRBD2. V lost 3 bases to trimming and J lost 3 bases; unmatched junction nucleotides: 8. The CDR3 spans 15 residues. Germline CDR1 is GTSNPN and CDR2 is SVGIG (reference sequence). CDR3 bases: TGTGCCTGGAGAATCCCGGCGGGAGTCTACAATGAGCAGTTCTTC. It is translated as CAWRIPAGVYNEQFF.

This clonotype was seen repeatedly, ten times or more. The CDR3 DNA reads TGTGCCAGCAGTACTCAGCGGGAGGACAATGAGCAGTTCTTC. As protein: CASSTQREDNEQFF. This sequence joins TRBV27 and TRBJ2-1, with 9 bases aligning to TRBD2. This CDR3 is 14 amino acids long. The germline V gene has CDR1 MNHEY and CDR2 SMNVEV (reference sequence). Trimming cost V 5 bases and J 5 bases; bases outside gene matches: 4.

This clonotype has a handful of counts. J is TRBJ2-7 and V is TRBV30; D gene unclear. The CDR3 has 14 amino acids. Germline values: CDR1 GTSNPN, CDR2 SVGIG (reference sequence). V dropped 2 bases and J dropped 0 bases, with 11 bases sitting between them. CDR3 protein: CAWSPGLSSYEQYF. The CDR3 nucleotides read TGTGCCTGGAGTCCGGGTTTGTCCTCCTACGAGCAGTACTTC.

This clonotype has a handful of counts. This chain joins TRBV9 and TRBJ1-6; no clear D. CDR1 and CDR2 (germline): SGDLS, YYNGEE. The CDR3 runs 15 residues. V was clipped by 3 bases and J by 10 bases, with 17 bases between them. The CDR3 nucleotides are TGTGCCAGCAGCGGGGTCTCCCTGGATGGCTCACCCCTCCACTTT. Encoded protein: CASSGVSLDGSPLHF.

This clonotype has a handful of counts. This chain connects TRBV20-1 to TRBJ2-1, with 14 bases lining up with TRBD2. Looked up from germline, CDR1 is DFQATT and CDR2 is SNEGSKA (reference sequence). The ends lost 5 bases at V and 7 bases at J; junction bases unmatched: 4. The length of the CDR3 is 14 residues. The CDR3 protein is CSAWGLAGANEQFF. The CDR3 DNA reads as TGCAGTGCTTGGGGACTAGCGGGAGCGAATGAGCAGTTCTTC.

This clonotype appeared a few times. CDR3 amino acids: CASSIGTQRGSPLHF. Written as DNA, the CDR3 is TGCGCCAGCAGCATTGGGACTCAAAGGGGTTCACCCCTCCACTTT. The chain couples TRBV5-1 to TRBJ1-6, with D perhaps TRBD1 (5 bases). This CDR3 comprises 15 residues. Germline V gene sequence: CDR1 SGHRS, CDR2 YFSETQ. Trimming cost V 4 bases and J 9 bases, with 17 bases left between them.

The table lists this clonotype with many counts. This rearrangement joins TRBV4-1 to TRBJ2-7, with a possible D match to TRBD1 (6 bases). V lost 0 bases to trimming and J lost 3 bases, with 12 bases between them. The CDR3 runs to 15 residues. Germline CDR1 is MGHRA and CDR2 is YSYEKL. The CDR3: CASSQDGTPYYEQYF. CDR3 DNA: TGCGCCAGCAGCCAAGATGGGACACCCTACTACGAGCAGTACTTC.

This clonotype was seen many times. This chain connects TRBV7-9 to TRBJ1-4, with 7 bases matching TRBD1. The length of the CDR3 is 15 residues. Germline V gene lookup returns CDR1 SEHNR and CDR2 FQNEAQ (reference sequence). Germline trimming cut 3 bases from V and 5 bases from J; bases unmatched to any gene: 6. CDR3 sequence reads: CASSFTGERNEKLFF. The CDR3 nucleotides are TGTGCCAGCAGCTTTACAGGGGAAAGGAATGAAAAACTGTTTTTT. The variable domain in full, completed from reference TRBV7-9 and TRBJ1-4, reads DTGVSQNPRHKITKRGQNVTFRCDPISEHNRLYWYRQTLGQGPEFLTYFQNEAQLEKSRLLSDRFSAERPKGSFSTLEIQRTEQGDSAMYLCASSFTGERNEKLFFGSGTQLSVL.

This chain links TRBV12-3 or TRBV12-4 with TRBJ2-1; tentatively, D is TRBD2 (6 bases). The CDR3 runs to 17 residues. V lost 0 bases and J lost 9, with 21 bases in between. The CDR3 sequence: CASSLALGYGGRSEQFF. CDR3 DNA sequence: TGTGCCAGCAGTTTAGCCCTGGGGTATGGAGGGAGGTCTGAGCAGTTCTTC.